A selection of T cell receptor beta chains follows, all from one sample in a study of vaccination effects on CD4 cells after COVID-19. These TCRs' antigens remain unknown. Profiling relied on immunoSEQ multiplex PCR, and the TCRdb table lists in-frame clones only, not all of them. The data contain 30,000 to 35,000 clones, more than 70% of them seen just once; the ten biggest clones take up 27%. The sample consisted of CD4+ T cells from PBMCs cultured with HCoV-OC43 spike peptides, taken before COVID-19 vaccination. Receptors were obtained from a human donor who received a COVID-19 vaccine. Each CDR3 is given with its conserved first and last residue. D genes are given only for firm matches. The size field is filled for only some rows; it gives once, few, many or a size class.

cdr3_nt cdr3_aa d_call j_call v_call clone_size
TGTGCCAGCACCCGGGGGCGAGGCTATGGCTACACCTTC CASTRGRGYGYTF . TRBJ1-2 TRBV7-9 .
TGTGCCTGGAGTCCGGCGGGACGGTCTTTGTATGGCTACACCTTC CAWSPAGRSLYGYTF . TRBJ1-2 TRBV30 .
TGCAGCGGGACAGGGGCGCAGACCCAGTACTTC CSGTGAQTQYF TRBD1 TRBJ2-5 TRBV29-1 .
TGTGCCAGCAGTGAAGCGCTTTTAGCCCCACGGGTTCAGTACTTC CASSEALLAPRVQYF . TRBJ2-4 TRBV6-1 .
TGTGCCAGCAGCTTGAGGACAGGGGCCTACTATGGCTACACCTTC CASSLRTGAYYGYTF TRBD1 TRBJ1-2 TRBV5-5 .
TGTGCCAGCTCACTCTCCCAGGGGAACACTGAAGCTTTCTTT CASSLSQGNTEAFF . TRBJ1-1 TRBV18 .
TGCAGCGGTATCGGACAGGGGTGGTATACGCAGTATTTT CSGIGQGWYTQYF TRBD1 TRBJ2-3 TRBV29-1 .
TGTGCCAGCAGTTTACCCCGGAGGGGGGCGGGTCACGGCTACACCTTC CASSLPRRGAGHGYTF . TRBJ1-2 TRBV28 .
TGTGCCAGTAGTGGACAGGGTAGGAATGAGCAGTTCTTC CASSGQGRNEQFF TRBD1 TRBJ2-1 TRBV19 .
TGCGCCAGCAGCCCAGGGACAGGGAACACTGAAGCTTTCTTT CASSPGTGNTEAFF TRBD1 TRBJ1-1 TRBV5-1 few
TGTGCCAGCAGGGCCGGGACTACAAACTACAATGAGCAGTTCTTC CASRAGTTNYNEQFF TRBD2 TRBJ2-1 TRBV27 .
TGTGCCAGCAGCTTAGCGGGAGTGGGCACAGATACGCAGTATTTT CASSLAGVGTDTQYF TRBD2 TRBJ2-3 TRBV5-6 .
TGTGCCACCAGCAGAGATATAGCGGGAGGGCCGTCCTACGAGCAGTACTTC CATSRDIAGGPSYEQYF TRBD2 TRBJ2-7 TRBV15 .
TGTGCCAGCGGGCGGGGGAACTCCTACGAGCAGTACTTC CASGRGNSYEQYF TRBD2 TRBJ2-7 TRBV12-3/TRBV12-4 .
TGTGCCAGCAGCGTAGCTGCGGGGGTTAATTCACCCCTCCACTTT CASSVAAGVNSPLHF . TRBJ1-6 TRBV9 .
TGCGCCAGCAGCCAGACCGGGACTAGATGGGAGACCCAGTACTTC CASSQTGTRWETQYF TRBD2 TRBJ2-5 TRBV4-1 .
TGTGCCAGCAGCACAACGGGGGGGCAAGAGACCCAGTACTTC CASSTTGGQETQYF TRBD2 TRBJ2-5 TRBV7-2 .
TGCGCCAGCAGCTTTCTACCGGGACAGGGCACCTCGCGCACCGGGGAGCTGTTTTTT CASSFLPGQGTSRTGELFF TRBD1 TRBJ2-2 TRBV5-1 .
TGTGCCAGCAGCTCAAGTAGGGGTATGAGAGAAAAACTGTTTTTT CASSSSRGMREKLFF . TRBJ1-4 TRBV9 .
TGTGCCAGCAGCCCGGACATCATCCCCCCCTCTGAGCAGTTCTTC CASSPDIIPPSEQFF . TRBJ2-1 TRBV6-5 .
TGTGCCTGGCGAGCTAGGATCTACGAGCAGTACTTC CAWRARIYEQYF . TRBJ2-7 TRBV30 few
TGTGCCAGCAATCGGTTCGTCGACGGAGTAGGGGGCTACACCTTC CASNRFVDGVGGYTF . TRBJ1-2 TRBV2 .
TGTGCCAGCAGCGATAATAATGGACAGGGCGGAAAAGAGCAGTACTTC CASSDNNGQGGKEQYF TRBD1 TRBJ2-7 TRBV7-9 .
TGCGCCAGCAGCCCCATGGGAGGGTTTGAAGGAAACACCATATATTTT CASSPMGGFEGNTIYF . TRBJ1-3 TRBV5-1 .
TGTGCCAGCTCACAGTTATCTAGCGGGGGGAATGAGCAGTTCTTC CASSQLSSGGNEQFF TRBD2 TRBJ2-1 TRBV18 .
TGTGCCAGCAGTGAGGTCACCCGCGGGGAGCTGTTTTTT CASSEVTRGELFF . TRBJ2-2 TRBV2 .
TGTGCCAGCAGTTCACAGGGTTCCGAGCAGTACTTC CASSSQGSEQYF . TRBJ2-7 TRBV6-2/TRBV6-3 once
TGTGCCAGCAGTGAAGCAGAGGGACCGTTGGAGGGAGGCTTT CASSEAEGPLEGGF . TRBJ1-1 TRBV2 .
TGTGCCAGCAGCTTAGCCTTTACCACCGGGGAGCTGTTTTTT CASSLAFTTGELFF . TRBJ2-2 TRBV7-2 .
TGTGCCAGCAGCCCCGGTTGGGGGCGGGTAGCCAAAAACATTCAGTACTTC CASSPGWGRVAKNIQYF . TRBJ2-4 TRBV5-4 .
TGTGCCAGCAGCTTGGGGGGGTCCTACTACAATGAGCAGTTCTTC CASSLGGSYYNEQFF . TRBJ2-1 TRBV5-5 .
TGTGCCAGCAGCCAGGGACTATCCCTCGAGGGAGGGGCCAACGTCCTGACTTTC CASSQGLSLEGGANVLTF TRBD2 TRBJ2-6 TRBV13 few
TGTGCCAGCAGCGTAGGGCTAGCGGGAGGGCTGTTGGGCGATGAGCAGTTCTTC CASSVGLAGGLLGDEQFF TRBD2 TRBJ2-1 TRBV9 .
TGTGCCAGCAGCCCATCCCTAGCGGGAGGAGCAGATACGCAGTATTTT CASSPSLAGGADTQYF TRBD2 TRBJ2-3 TRBV3-1/TRBV3-2 once
TGTGCCAGCAGCCCCACGGGGGGAGGGGCCAACGTCCTGACTTTC CASSPTGGGANVLTF TRBD2 TRBJ2-6 TRBV14 few
TGTGCCAGCTCACCAGCAGGGTTAGGACAGCCCCAGCATTTT CASSPAGLGQPQHF . TRBJ1-5 TRBV18 .
TGTGCCAGCAGCTTTCAGGCTAGCGGAACCTACAATGAGCAGTTCTTC CASSFQASGTYNEQFF TRBD2 TRBJ2-1 TRBV7-9 few
TGTGCCAGCAGTTTAGGAGAGACCCAGTACTTC CASSLGETQYF . TRBJ2-5 TRBV12-3/TRBV12-4 .
TGTGCTAGTGGGTCCCCAGGGGCCAGTAACCAAGAGACCCAGTACTTC CASGSPGASNQETQYF . TRBJ2-5 TRBV12-5 .
TGTGCCAGTACAAAGGCGCCGGCAGGGACTGAAGCTTTCTTT CASTKAPAGTEAFF . TRBJ1-1 TRBV19 .
TGTGCCAGCAGTTTTGGGGACAGGAACTACGAGCAGTACTTC CASSFGDRNYEQYF TRBD1 TRBJ2-7 TRBV28 few
TGCGCCAGCAGCTTGGTACAGGGGGTCAATGAGCAGTTCTTC CASSLVQGVNEQFF TRBD1 TRBJ2-1 TRBV5-1 .
TGTGCCAGCAGCTTGACCTTAGAGACCCAGTACTTC CASSLTLETQYF . TRBJ2-5 TRBV7-9 .
TGTGCCAGCAGCCAAGAATCCATTAGGAACACTGAAGCTTTCTTT CASSQESIRNTEAFF . TRBJ1-1 TRBV14 .
TGTGCCAGCGGGGCGTGGGAGACCCAGTACTTC CASGAWETQYF . TRBJ2-5 TRBV2 once
TGTGCCAGCAGCCACGTGGGGGATGACACTGAAGCTTTCTTT CASSHVGDDTEAFF . TRBJ1-1 TRBV4-2 .
TGTGCCAGCAGGCGAGGGGAAAATTTATACGAGCAGTACTTC CASRRGENLYEQYF . TRBJ2-7 TRBV28 .
TGTGCCAGCAGCCCCCCTTGGGGCACCGGGGAGCTGTTTTTT CASSPPWGTGELFF . TRBJ2-2 TRBV9 .
TGCGCCAGCAGCCGCGGGGCGTTAAATGAGCAGTTCTTC CASSRGALNEQFF . TRBJ2-1 TRBV4-1 once
TGTGCCAGCAGCTTAGGGGACAGGGTGGCCTTCTCTGGAAACACCATATATTTT CASSLGDRVAFSGNTIYF TRBD1 TRBJ1-3 TRBV7-9 .
TGTGCCACCGCCTCCGGGGTGAACTACGGGGAGCTGTTTTTT CATASGVNYGELFF . TRBJ2-2 TRBV19 .
TGTGCCAGCAGTGAAGTCGGGGATAATCAGCCCCAGCATTTT CASSEVGDNQPQHF . TRBJ1-5 TRBV6-1 once
TGCGCCAGCAGCTGGGGGACAGGGAAAGATTTGCAGACCCAGTACTTC CASSWGTGKDLQTQYF TRBD1 TRBJ2-5 TRBV5-1 .
TGTGCCAGCAGCCAAGGAACAGGGTTTAGTCAGCCCCAGCATTTT CASSQGTGFSQPQHF . TRBJ1-5 TRBV3-1/TRBV3-2 .
TGCGCCAGCAGCTCCGGGGCGGGGACCCAAGAGACCCAGTACTTC CASSSGAGTQETQYF . TRBJ2-5 TRBV5-1 .
TGTGCCAGTAGTATCTCGGGGTCTGGGGCCAACGTCCTGACTTTC CASSISGSGANVLTF . TRBJ2-6 TRBV19 .
TGTGCCAGCAGCTTTTTAGGCACTGAAGCTTTCTTT CASSFLGTEAFF . TRBJ1-1 TRBV5-4 .